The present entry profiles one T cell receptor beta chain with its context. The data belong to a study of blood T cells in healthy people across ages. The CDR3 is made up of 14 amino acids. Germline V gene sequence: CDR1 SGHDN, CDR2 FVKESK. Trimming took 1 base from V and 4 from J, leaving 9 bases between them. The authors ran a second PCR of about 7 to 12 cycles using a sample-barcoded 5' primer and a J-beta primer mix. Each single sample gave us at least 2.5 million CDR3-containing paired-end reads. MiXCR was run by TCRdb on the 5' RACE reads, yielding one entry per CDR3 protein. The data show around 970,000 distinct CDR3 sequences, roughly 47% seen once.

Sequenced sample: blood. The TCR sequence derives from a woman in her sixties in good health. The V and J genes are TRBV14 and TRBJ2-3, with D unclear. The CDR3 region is CASSQATAADTQYF. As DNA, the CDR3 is TGTGCCAGCAGCCAAGCTACAGCAGCAGATACGCAGTATTTT.